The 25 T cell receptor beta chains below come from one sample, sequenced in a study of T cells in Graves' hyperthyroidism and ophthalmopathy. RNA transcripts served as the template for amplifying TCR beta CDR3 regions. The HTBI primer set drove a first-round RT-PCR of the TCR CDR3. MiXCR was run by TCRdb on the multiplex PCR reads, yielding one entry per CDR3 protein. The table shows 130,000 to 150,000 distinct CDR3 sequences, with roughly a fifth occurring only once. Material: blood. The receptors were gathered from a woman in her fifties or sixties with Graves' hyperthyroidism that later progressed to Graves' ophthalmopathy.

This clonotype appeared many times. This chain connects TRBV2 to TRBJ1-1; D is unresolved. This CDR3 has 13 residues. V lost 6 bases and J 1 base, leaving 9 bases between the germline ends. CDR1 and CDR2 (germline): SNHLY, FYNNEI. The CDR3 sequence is CASSVEENTEAFF. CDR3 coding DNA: TGTGCCAGCAGCGTGGAGGAGAACACTGAAGCTTTCTTT.

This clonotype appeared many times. CDR3 bases: TGTGCCAGCAGCGTAGGACCTACCGCGCAGCCCCAGCATTTT. Protein sequence: CASSVGPTAQPQHF. The chain employs TRBV2 and TRBJ1-5; D uncertain. Trimming pared 6 bases from V and 7 bases from J, leaving 16 bases between. The germline gives CDR1 SNHLY, CDR2 FYNNEI. The CDR3 covers 14 residues.

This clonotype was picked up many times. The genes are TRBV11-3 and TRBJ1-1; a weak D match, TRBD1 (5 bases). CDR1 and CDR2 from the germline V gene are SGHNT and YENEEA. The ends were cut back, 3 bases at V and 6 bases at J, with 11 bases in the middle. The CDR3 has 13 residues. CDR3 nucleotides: TGTGCCAGCAGCTTCAGGCAGGGTGCTGAAGCTTTCTTT. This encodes CASSFRQGAEAFF.

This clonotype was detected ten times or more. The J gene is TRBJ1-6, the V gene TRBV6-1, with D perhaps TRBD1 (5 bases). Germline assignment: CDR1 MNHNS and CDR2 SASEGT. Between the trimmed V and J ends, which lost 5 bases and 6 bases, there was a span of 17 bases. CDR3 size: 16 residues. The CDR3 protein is CASSYSAQGSNSPLHF. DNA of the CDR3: TGTGCCAGCAGTTATTCCGCCCAGGGCAGTAATTCACCCCTCCACTTT.

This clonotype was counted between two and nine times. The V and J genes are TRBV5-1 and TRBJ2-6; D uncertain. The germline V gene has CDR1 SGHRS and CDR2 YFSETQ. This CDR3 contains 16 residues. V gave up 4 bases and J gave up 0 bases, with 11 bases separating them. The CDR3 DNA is TGCGCCAGCAGCACCTCGCCGAGCTCTGGGGCCAACGTCCTGACTTTC. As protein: CASSTSPSSGANVLTF.

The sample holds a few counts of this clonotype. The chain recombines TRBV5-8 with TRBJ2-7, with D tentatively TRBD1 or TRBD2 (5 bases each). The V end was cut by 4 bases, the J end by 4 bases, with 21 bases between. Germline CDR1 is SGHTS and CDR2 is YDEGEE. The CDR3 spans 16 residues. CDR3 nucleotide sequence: TGTGCCAGCAGCCCGGGGCTGGGGAGAAGCGGTTACGAGCAGTACTTC. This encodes CASSPGLGRSGYEQYF. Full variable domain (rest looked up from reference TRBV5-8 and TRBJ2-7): EAGVTQSPTHLIKTRGQQATLRCSPISGHTSVYWYQQALGLGLQFLLWYDEGEERNRGNFPPRFSGRQFPNYSSELNVNALELEDSALYLCASSPGLGRSGYEQYFGPGTRLTVT.

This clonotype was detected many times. CDR3 region: CAWSVQLSNQPQHF. The CDR3, as DNA: TGTGCCTGGAGTGTACAGCTTAGCAATCAGCCCCAGCATTTT. This chain links TRBV30 with TRBJ1-5; D not certain. Germline lookup yields CDR1 GTSNPN and CDR2 SVGIG (reference sequence). V shed 0 bases and J shed 0 bases, with 6 bases lying between them. This CDR3 comprises 14 residues.

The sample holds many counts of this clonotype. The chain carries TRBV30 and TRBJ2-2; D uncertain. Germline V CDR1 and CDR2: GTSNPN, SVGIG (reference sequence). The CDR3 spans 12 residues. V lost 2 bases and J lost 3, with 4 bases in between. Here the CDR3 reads CAWSKDTGELFF. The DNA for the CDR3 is TGTGCCTGGAGTAAGGACACCGGGGAGCTGTTTTTT.

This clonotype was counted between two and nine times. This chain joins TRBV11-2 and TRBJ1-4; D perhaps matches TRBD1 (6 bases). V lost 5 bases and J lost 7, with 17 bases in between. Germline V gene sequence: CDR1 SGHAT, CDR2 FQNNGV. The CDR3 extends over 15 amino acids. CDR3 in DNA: TGTGCCAGCAGCCTGGACAGCCACCGAATTGAAAAACTGTTTTTT. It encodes CASSLDSHRIEKLFF.

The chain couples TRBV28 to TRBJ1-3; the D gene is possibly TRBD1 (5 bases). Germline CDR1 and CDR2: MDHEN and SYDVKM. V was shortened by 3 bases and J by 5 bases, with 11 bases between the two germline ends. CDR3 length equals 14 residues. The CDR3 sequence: CASSFRAGRNTIYF. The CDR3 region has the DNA TGTGCCAGCAGTTTTCGGGCAGGGAGAAACACCATATATTTT. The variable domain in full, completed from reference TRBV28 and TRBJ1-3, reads DVKVTQSSRYLVKRTGEKVFLECVQDMDHENMFWYRQDPGLGLRLIYFSYDVKMKEKGDIPEGYSVSREKKERFSLILESASTNQTSMYLCASSFRAGRNTIYFGEGSWLTVV.

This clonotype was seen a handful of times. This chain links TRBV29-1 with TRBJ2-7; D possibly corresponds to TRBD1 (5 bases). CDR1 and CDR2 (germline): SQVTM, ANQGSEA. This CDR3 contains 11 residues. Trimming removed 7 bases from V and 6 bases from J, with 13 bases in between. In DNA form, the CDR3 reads TGCAGCGCGCAAACAGGCCCCGAGCAGTACTTC. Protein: CSAQTGPEQYF.

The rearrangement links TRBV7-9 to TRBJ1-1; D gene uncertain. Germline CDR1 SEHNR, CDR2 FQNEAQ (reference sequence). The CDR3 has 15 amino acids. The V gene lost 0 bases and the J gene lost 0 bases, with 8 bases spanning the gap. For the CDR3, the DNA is TGTGCCAGCAGCTTAGCACCGGCCTTGAACACTGAAGCTTTCTTT. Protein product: CASSLAPALNTEAFF.

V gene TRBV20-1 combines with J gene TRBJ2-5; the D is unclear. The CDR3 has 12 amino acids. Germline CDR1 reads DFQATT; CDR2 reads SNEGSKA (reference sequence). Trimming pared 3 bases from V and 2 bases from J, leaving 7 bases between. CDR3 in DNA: TGCAGTGCTAGGTGGGGTCAAGAGACCCAGTACTTC. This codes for CSARWGQETQYF.

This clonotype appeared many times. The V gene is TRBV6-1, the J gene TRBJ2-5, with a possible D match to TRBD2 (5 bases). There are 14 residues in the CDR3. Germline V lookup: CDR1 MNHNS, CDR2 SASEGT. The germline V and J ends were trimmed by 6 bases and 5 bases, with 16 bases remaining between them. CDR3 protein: CASSPGDTGETQYF. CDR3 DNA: TGTGCCAGCAGCCCCGGTGACACGGGGGAGACCCAGTACTTC.

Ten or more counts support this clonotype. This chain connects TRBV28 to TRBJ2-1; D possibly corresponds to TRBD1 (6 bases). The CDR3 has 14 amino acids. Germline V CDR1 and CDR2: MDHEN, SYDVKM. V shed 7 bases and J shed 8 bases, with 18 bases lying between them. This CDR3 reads CASTKGTRRDEQFF. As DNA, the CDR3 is TGTGCCAGCACCAAAGGGACAAGGCGGGATGAGCAGTTCTTC.

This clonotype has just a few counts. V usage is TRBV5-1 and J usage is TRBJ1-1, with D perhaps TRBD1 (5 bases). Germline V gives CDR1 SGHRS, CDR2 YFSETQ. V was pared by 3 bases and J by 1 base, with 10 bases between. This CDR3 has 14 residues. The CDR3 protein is CASSWGGGNTEAFF. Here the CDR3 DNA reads TGCGCCAGCAGCTGGGGGGGGGGGAACACTGAAGCTTTCTTT.

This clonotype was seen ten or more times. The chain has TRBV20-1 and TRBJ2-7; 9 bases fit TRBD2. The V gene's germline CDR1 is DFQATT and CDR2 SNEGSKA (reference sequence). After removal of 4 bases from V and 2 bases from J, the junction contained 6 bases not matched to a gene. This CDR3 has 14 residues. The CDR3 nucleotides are TGCAGTGCTACCAGCGGGAGGATTACCTACGAGCAGTACTTC. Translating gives CSATSGRITYEQYF.

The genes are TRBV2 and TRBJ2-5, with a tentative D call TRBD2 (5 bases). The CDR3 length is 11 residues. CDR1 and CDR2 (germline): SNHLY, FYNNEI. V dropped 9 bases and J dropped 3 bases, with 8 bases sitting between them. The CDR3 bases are TGTGCCAGTACGGGGAAAGAGACCCAGTACTTC. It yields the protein CASTGKETQYF.

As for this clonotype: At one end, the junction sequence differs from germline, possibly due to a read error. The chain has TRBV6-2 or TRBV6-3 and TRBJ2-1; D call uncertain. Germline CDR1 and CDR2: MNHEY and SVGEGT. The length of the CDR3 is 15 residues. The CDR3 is CASSYSGGAYDEQFF. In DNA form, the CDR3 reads TGTGCCAGCAGTTACTCAGGTGGAGCCTACGATGAGCAGTTCTTC.

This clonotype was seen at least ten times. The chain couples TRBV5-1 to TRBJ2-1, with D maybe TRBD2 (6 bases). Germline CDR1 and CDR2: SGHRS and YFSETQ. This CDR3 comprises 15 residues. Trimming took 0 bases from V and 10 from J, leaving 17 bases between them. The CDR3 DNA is TGCGCCAGCAGCTTGGAGGGGCCCCGGAGGGAGGAGCAGTTCTTC. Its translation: CASSLEGPRREEQFF.

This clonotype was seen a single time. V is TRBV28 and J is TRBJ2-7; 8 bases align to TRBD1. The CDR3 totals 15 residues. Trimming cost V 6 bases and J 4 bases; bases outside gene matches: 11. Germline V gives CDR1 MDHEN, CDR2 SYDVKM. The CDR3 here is CASSHLGQGRYEQYF. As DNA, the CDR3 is TGTGCCAGCAGCCACCTCGGACAGGGTCGGTACGAGCAGTACTTC.

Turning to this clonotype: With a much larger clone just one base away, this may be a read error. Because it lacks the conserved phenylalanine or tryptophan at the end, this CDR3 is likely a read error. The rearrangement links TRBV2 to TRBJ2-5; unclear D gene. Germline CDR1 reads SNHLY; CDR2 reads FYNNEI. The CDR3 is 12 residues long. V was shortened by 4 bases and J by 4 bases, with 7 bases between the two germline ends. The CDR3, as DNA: TGTGCCAGCAGTGTAACAGCAGAGACCCAGTACCTC. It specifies CASSVTAETQYL.

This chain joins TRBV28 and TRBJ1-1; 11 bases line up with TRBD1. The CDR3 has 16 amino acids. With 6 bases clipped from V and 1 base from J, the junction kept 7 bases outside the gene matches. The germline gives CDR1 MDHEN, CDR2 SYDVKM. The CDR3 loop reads CASRRPGQGGNTEAFF. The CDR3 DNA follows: TGTGCCAGCAGACGACCGGGACAGGGGGGGAACACTGAAGCTTTCTTT.

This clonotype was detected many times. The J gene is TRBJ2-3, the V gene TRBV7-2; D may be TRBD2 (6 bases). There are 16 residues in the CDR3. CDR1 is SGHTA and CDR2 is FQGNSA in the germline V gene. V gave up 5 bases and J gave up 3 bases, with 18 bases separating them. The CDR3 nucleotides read TGTGCCAGCAGCAAAGACCGACTAGTTTCTACAGATACGCAGTATTTT. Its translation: CASSKDRLVSTDTQYF.

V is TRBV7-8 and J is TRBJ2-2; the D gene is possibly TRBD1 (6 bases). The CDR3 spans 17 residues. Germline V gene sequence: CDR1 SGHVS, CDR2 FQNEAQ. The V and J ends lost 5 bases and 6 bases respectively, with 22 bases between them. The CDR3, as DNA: TGTGCCAGCAGCCCCAGAGGGGGTAGGGCAGGATCCGGGGAGCTGTTTTTT. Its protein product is CASSPRGGRAGSGELFF.